Listed below are T cell receptor beta chains from one sample, sequenced in a study of human T cells and chemical hapten exposure. TCRdb reprocessed the RACE reads with MiXCR, giving one entry per CDR3 protein. The sample carries some 400,000 distinct CDR3 sequences, about 5.1% recorded once. The sample consisted of whole blood, taken in connection with sensitization to the hapten diphenylcyclopropenone (DPC). Receptor source: a woman aged 45-65 years with alopecia areata. Some clones in this sample may be carry-over from other donors' samples. Each CDR3 is given with its conserved first and last residue. Fields, in order: clone size, V gene, D gene, J gene, CDR3 DNA, CDR3 protein. D genes are given only for firm matches. Each size is once, few, many or a size class.

many	TRBV5-1	NA	TRBJ2-2	TGCGCCAGCAGCCCCGGACACAACACCGGGGAGCTGTTTTTT	CASSPGHNTGELFF
many	TRBV6-5	NA	TRBJ1-1	TGTGCCAGCAGTTATTGGAACAGGGCGACCACTGAAGCTTTCTTT	CASSYWNRATTEAFF
many	TRBV12-3/TRBV12-4	NA	TRBJ2-6	TGTGCCAGCAGTACAGGGCCGGGGGCCAACGTCCTGACTTTC	CASSTGPGANVLTF
many	TRBV12-3/TRBV12-4	TRBD1	TRBJ1-2	TGTGCCAGCACCCAAACCGGGACAGGGGTTTATGGCTACACCTTC	CASTQTGTGVYGYTF
many	TRBV9	TRBD2	TRBJ2-3	TGTGCCAGCAGCGTCCGACTAGCTGCAGATACGCAGTATTTT	CASSVRLAADTQYF
many	TRBV28	TRBD1	TRBJ1-1	TGTGCCAGCAGATTATTGGGTGACAGGGACACTGAAGCTTTCTTT	CASRLLGDRDTEAFF
many	TRBV28	TRBD1	TRBJ1-1	TGTGCCAGCAGTCCCTACCCCCGGACAGGGAAGAACACTGAAGCTTTCTTT	CASSPYPRTGKNTEAFF
many	TRBV3-1	NA	TRBJ2-3	TGTGCCAGCAGCCAACAAAACGGAATCACAGATACGCAGTATTTT	CASSQQNGITDTQYF
few	TRBV15	NA	TRBJ1-1	TGTGCCACCAGCAGAGATCGGGCGGACACTGAAGCTTTCTTT	CATSRDRADTEAFF
many	TRBV5-1	TRBD1	TRBJ1-6	TGCGCCAGCAGCTCCGGGACAGGGGGCATCGGTTCCCCCCTCCACTTT	CASSSGTGGIGSPLHF
few	TRBV7-2	NA	TRBJ2-3	TGTGCCAGCAGCTTCCAGACAGCCACAGATACGCAGTATTTT	CASSFQTATDTQYF
few	TRBV9	NA	TRBJ2-3	TGTGCCAGCAGCGTAGGAGGGGACGGCACAGATACGCAGTATTTT	CASSVGGDGTDTQYF
few	TRBV7-2	NA	TRBJ1-1	TGTGCCAGCAGCTTCAACAGGGTCGCTGACACTGAAGCTTTCTTT	CASSFNRVADTEAFF
few	TRBV5-6	TRBD1	TRBJ1-2	TGTGCCAGCAGCCCGGGACAGGCAAACTATGGCTACACCTTC	CASSPGQANYGYTF